One and the same sample provided the 4 T cell receptor beta chains below, sequenced in a study of liver allograft versus peripheral blood T cells. Study at large: Intrahepatic T cell receptor repertoires from transplanted livers were compared against repertoires in recipients' peripheral blood.

TCRdb independently ran MiXCR on the reads; one entry per CDR3 protein. The sample includes over 4,500 distinct CDR3 sequences, approximately 15% of them seen just once. These receptor sequences come from a human patient who had a liver transplant. Some T cells may possibly be graft donor cells.

Sample share makes this clonotype medium-sized. V and J are TRBV7-9 and TRBJ2-1; D might be TRBD1 (6 bases). This CDR3 contains 17 residues. V was pared by 6 bases and J by 8 bases, with 26 bases between. Germline CDR1 and CDR2: SEHNR and FQNEAQ (reference sequence). The chain's CDR3 is CASRTKGHSNGQDEQFF. The CDR3 nucleotides read TGTGCCAGCAGAACCAAGGGACACTCAAATGGTCAGGATGAGCAGTTCTTC.

The rearrangement links TRBV3-1 to TRBJ1-5; possibly TRBD1 for D (6 bases). V was trimmed by 2 bases and J by 4 bases, leaving 15 bases between them. CDR3 length equals 16 residues. Germline CDR1 and CDR2: LGHDT and YNNKEL (reference sequence). CDR3 in amino acids: CASSQSTGSGNQPQHF. The CDR3 DNA follows: TGTGCCAGCAGCCAATCCACAGGGAGTGGGAATCAGCCCCAGCATTTT.

This clonotype is medium-sized (0.01 to 0.1%) in the sample. V usage is TRBV28 and J usage is TRBJ1-2; D not certain. Trimming shortened V by 7 bases and J by 6 bases, and 9 bases separated the two germline ends. This CDR3 spans 11 amino acids. Looked up from germline, CDR1 is MDHEN and CDR2 is SYDVKM. The CDR3 coding sequence is TGTGCCAGCACTACGGGAAATGGCTACACCTTC. Protein: CASTTGNGYTF.

The V call is TRBV6-5, the J call TRBJ2-5, with a tentative D call TRBD1 (5 bases). Germline CDR1 MNHEY, CDR2 SVGAGI. V gave up 7 bases and J gave up 5 bases, with 17 bases separating them. The CDR3 spans 14 residues. This CDR3 is CASKGSYGAETQYF. The CDR3, as DNA: TGTGCCAGCAAGGGTTCATATGGGGCGGAGACCCAGTACTTC.